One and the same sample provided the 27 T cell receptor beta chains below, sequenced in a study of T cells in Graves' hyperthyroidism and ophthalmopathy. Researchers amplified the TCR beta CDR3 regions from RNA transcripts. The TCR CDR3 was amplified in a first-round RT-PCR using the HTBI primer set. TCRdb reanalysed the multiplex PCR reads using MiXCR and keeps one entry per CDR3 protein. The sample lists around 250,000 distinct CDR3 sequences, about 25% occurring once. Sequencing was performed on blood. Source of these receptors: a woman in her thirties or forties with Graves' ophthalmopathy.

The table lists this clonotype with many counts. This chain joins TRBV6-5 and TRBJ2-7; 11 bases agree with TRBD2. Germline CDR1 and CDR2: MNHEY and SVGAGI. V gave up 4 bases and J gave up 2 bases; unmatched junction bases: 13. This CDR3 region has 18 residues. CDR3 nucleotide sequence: TGTGCCAGCAGTTCCGAGGGCTCTTTAGCGGGAGGGACCTACGAGCAGTACTTC. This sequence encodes CASSSEGSLAGGTYEQYF.

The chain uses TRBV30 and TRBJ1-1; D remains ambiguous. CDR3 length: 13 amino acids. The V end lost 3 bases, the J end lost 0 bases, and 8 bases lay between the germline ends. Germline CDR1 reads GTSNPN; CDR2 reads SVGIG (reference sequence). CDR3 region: CAWRAPLNTEAFF. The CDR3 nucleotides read TGTGCCTGGAGAGCCCCCCTGAACACTGAAGCTTTCTTT.

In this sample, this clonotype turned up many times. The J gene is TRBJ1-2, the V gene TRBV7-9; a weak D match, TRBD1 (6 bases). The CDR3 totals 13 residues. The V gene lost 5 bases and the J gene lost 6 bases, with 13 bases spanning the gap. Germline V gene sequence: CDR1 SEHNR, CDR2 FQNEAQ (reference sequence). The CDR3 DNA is TGTGCCAGCAGCCGCGACAGGCAGAATGGCTACACCTTC. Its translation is CASSRDRQNGYTF.

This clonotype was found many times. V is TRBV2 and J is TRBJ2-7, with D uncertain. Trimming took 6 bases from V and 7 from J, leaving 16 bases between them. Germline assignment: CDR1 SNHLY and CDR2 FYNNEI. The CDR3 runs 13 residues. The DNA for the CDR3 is TGTGCCAGCAGCCCCCCTCGGGCCTGGGAGCAGTACTTC. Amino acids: CASSPPRAWEQYF. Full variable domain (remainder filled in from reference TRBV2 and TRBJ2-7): EPEVTQTPSHQVTQMGQEVILRCVPISNHLYFYWYRQILGQKVEFLVSFYNNEISEKSEIFDDQFSVERPDGSNFTLKIRSTKLEDSAMYFCASSPPRAWEQYFGPGTRLTVT.

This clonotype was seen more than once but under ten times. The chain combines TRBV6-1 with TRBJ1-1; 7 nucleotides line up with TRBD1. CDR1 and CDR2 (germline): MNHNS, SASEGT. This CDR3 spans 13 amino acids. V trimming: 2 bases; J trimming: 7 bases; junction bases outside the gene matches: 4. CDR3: CASSESDRREAFF. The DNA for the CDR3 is TGTGCCAGCAGTGAATCGGACAGGCGTGAAGCTTTCTTT.

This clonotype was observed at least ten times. The DNA for the CDR3 is TGTGCCAGCAGTCGGACAGTGAGGGATCAGCCCCAGCATTTT. Its protein product is CASSRTVRDQPQHF. The chain links TRBV27 to TRBJ1-5; D perhaps matches TRBD1 (6 bases). Trimming shortened V by 5 bases and J by 5 bases, and 13 bases separated the two germline ends. The germline gives CDR1 MNHEY, CDR2 SMNVEV (reference sequence). The CDR3 contains 14 residues.

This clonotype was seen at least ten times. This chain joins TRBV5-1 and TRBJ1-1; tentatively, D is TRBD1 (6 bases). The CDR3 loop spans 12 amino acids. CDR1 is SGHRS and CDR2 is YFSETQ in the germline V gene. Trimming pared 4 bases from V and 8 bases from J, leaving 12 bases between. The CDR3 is CASSPETGEAFF. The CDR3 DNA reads TGCGCCAGCAGCCCGGAGACAGGAGAAGCTTTCTTT.

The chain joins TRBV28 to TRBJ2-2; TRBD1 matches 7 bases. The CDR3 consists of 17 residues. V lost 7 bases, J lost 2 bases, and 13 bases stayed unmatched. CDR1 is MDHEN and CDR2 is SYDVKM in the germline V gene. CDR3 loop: CASTGPPGTVNTGELFF. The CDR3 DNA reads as TGTGCCAGCACAGGCCCCCCCGGGACAGTAAACACCGGGGAGCTGTTTTTT.

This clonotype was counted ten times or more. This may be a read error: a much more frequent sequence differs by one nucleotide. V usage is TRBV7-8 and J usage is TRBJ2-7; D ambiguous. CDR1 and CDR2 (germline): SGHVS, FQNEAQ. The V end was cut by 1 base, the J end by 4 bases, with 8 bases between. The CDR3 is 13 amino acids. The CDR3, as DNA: TGTGCCAGCAGCTTAGATGCACTATACGAGCAGTACTTC. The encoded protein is CASSLDALYEQYF.

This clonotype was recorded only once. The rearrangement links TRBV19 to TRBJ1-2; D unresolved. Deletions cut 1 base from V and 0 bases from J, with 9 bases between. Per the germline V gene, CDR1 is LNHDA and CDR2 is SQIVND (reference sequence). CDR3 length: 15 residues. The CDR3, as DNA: TGTGCCAGTAGTATAGTCACCGTCACTAACTATGGCTACACCTTC. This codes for CASSIVTVTNYGYTF.

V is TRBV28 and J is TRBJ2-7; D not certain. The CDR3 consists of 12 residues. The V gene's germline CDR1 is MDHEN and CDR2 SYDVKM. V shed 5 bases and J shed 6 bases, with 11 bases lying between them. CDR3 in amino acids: CASSVTWGEQYF. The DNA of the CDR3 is TGTGCCAGCAGTGTGACGTGGGGCGAGCAGTACTTC.

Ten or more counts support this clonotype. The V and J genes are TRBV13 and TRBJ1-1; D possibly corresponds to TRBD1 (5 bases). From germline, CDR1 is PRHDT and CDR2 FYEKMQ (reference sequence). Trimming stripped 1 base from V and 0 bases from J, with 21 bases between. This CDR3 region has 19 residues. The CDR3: CASSLARFRALGLNTEAFF. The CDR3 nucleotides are TGTGCCAGCAGCTTAGCTAGGTTCCGGGCCTTGGGGCTGAACACTGAAGCTTTCTTT.

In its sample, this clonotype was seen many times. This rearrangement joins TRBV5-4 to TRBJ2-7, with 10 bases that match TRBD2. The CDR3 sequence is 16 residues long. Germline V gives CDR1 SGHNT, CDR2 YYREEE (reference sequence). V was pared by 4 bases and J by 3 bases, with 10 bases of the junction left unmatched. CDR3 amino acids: CASSTDSGTSDYEQYF. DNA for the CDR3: TGTGCCAGCAGCACTGACTCCGGGACTAGCGACTACGAGCAGTACTTC.

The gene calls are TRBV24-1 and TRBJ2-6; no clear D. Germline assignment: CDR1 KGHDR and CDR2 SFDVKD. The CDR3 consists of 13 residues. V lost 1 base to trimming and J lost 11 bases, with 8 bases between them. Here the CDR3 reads CATSDFGTDVLTF. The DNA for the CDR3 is TGTGCCACCAGTGATTTCGGCACCGACGTCCTGACTTTC.

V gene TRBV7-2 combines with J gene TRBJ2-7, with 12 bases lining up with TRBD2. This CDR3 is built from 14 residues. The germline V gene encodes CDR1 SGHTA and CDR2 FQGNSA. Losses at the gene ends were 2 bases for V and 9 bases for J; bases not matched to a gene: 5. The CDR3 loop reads CASSLLAGGLGQYF. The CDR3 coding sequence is TGTGCCAGCAGCTTACTAGCGGGAGGGTTAGGGCAGTACTTC.

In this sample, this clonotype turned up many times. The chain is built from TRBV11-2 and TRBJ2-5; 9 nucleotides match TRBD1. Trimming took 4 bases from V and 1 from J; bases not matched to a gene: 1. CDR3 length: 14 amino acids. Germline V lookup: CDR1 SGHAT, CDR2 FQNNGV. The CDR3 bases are TGTGCCAGCAGCTCACAGGGGGCCCAAGAGACCCAGTACTTC. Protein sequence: CASSSQGAQETQYF.

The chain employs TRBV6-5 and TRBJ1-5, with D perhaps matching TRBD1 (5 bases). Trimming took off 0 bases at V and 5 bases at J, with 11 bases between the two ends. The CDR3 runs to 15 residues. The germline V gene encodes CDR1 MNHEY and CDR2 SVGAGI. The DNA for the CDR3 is TGTGCCAGCAGTTACTCCGGGGGAGAAGATCAGCCCCAGCATTTT. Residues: CASSYSGGEDQPQHF.

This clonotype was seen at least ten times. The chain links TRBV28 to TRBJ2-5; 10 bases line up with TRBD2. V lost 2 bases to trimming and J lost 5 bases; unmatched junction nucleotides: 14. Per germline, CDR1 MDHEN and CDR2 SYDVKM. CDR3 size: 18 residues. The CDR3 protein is CASSLPWGAGGPRETQYF. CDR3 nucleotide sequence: TGTGCCAGCAGTTTACCCTGGGGAGCGGGAGGGCCTAGGGAGACCCAGTACTTC.

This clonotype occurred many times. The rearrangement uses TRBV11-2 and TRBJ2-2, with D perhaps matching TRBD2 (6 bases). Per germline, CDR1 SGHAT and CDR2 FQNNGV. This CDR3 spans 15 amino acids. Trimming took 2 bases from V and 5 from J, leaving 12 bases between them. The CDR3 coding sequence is TGTGCCAGCAGCTTATTCCCTAGCGATACCGGGGAGCTGTTTTTT. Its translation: CASSLFPSDTGELFF.

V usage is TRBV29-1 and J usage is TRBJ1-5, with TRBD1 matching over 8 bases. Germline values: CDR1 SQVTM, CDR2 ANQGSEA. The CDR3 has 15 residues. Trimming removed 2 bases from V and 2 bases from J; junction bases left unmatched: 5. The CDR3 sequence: CSVELQGGGNQPQHF. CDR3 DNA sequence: TGCAGCGTTGAACTACAGGGGGGGGGCAATCAGCCCCAGCATTTT.

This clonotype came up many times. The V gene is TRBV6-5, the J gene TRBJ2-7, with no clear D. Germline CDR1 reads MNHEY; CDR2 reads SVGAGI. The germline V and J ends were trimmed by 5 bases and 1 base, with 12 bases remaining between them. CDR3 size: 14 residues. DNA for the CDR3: TGTGCCAGCAGTAACACACCCCCATCCTACGAGCAGTACTTC. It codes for CASSNTPPSYEQYF.

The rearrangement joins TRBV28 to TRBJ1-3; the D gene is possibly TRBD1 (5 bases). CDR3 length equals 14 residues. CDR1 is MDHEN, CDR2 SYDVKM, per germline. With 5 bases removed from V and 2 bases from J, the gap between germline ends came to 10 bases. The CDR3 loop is CASSGGGTGNTIYF. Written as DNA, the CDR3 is TGTGCCAGCAGTGGGGGGGGGACTGGAAACACCATATATTTT.

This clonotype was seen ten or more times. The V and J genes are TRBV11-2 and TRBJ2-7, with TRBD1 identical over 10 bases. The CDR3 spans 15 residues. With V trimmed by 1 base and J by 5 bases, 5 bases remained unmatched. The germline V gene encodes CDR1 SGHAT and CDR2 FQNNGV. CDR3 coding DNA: TGTGCCAGCAGCTTAGGGCGACAGGGGGCCCACGAGCAGTACTTC. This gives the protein CASSLGRQGAHEQYF.

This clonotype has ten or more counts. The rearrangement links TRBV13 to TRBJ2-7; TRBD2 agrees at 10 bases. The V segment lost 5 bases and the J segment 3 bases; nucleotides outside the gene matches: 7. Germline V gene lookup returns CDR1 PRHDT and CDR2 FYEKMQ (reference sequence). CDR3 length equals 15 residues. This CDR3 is CASSAQPSGSYEQYF. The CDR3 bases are TGTGCCAGCAGCGCCCAGCCTAGCGGGAGCTACGAGCAGTACTTC. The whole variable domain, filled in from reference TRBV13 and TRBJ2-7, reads AAGVIQSPRHLIKEKRETATLKCYPIPRHDTVYWYQQGPGQDPQFLISFYEKMQSDKGSIPDRFSAQQFSDYHSELNMSSLELGDSALYFCASSAQPSGSYEQYFGPGTRLTVT.

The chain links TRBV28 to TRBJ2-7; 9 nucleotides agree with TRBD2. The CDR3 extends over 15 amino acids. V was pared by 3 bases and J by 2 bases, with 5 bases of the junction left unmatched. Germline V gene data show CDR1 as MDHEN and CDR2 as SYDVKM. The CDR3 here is CASSLWGGRAYEQYF. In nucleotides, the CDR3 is TGTGCCAGCAGTTTGTGGGGCGGGAGGGCCTACGAGCAGTACTTC.

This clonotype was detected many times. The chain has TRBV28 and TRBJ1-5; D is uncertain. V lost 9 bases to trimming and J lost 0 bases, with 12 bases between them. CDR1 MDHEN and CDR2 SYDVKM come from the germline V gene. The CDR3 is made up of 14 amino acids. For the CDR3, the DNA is TGTGCCAGTTGCGACGGTTATAGCAATCAGCCCCAGCATTTT. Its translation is CASCDGYSNQPQHF.

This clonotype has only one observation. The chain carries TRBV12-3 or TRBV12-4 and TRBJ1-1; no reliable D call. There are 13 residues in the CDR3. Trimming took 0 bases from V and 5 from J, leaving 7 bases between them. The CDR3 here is CASSLAEGTEAFF. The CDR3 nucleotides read TGTGCCAGCAGTTTAGCTGAAGGGACTGAAGCTTTCTTT.